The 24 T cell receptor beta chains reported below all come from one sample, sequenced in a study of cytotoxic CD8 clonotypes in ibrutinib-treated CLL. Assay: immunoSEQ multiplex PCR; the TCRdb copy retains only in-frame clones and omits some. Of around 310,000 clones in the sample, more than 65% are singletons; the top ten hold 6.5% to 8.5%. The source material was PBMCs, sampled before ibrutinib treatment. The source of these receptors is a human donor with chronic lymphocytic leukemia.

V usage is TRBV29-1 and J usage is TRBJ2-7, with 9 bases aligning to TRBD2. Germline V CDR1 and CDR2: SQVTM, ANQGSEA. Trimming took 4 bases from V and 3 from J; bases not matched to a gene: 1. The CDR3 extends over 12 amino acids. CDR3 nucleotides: TGCAGCGTTGGCGGGAGGGGCTACGAGCAGTACTTC. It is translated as CSVGGRGYEQYF.

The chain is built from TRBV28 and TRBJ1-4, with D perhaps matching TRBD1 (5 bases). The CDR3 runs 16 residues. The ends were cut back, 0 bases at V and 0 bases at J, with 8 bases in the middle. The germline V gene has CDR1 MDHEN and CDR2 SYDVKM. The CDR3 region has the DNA TGTGCCAGCAGTTTATGGCGGGGGGCAACTAATGAAAAACTGTTTTTT. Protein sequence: CASSLWRGATNEKLFF. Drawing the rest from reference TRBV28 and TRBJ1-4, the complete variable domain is DVKVTQSSRYLVKRTGEKVFLECVQDMDHENMFWYRQDPGLGLRLIYFSYDVKMKEKGDIPEGYSVSREKKERFSLILESASTNQTSMYLCASSLWRGATNEKLFFGSGTQLSVL.

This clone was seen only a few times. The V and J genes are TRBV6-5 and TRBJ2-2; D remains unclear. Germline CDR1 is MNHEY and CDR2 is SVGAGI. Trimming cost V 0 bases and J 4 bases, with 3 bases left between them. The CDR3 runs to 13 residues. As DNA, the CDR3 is TGTGCCAGCAGTTACTCGGCCACCGGGGAGCTGTTTTTT. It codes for CASSYSATGELFF.

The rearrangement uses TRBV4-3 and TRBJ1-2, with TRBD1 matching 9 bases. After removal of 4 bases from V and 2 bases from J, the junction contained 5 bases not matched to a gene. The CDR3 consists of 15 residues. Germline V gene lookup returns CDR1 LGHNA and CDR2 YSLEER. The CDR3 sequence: CASSPAGTGNYGYTF. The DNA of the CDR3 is TGCGCCAGCAGCCCAGCCGGGACAGGGAACTATGGCTACACCTTC.

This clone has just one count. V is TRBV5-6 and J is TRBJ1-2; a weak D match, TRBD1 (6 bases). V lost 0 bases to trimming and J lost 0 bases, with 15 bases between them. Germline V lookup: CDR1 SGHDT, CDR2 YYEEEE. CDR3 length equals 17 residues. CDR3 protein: CASSLEGVGGTNYGYTF. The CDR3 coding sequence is TGTGCCAGCAGCTTGGAAGGTGTAGGGGGAACTAACTATGGCTACACCTTC.

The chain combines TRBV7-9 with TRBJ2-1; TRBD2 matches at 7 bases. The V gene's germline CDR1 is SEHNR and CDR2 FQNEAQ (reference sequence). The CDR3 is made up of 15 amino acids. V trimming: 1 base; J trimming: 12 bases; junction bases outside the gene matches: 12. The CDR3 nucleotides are TGTGCCAGCAGCTTAGGGACTAGGCCCCTACACGCGCAGTTCTTC. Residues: CASSLGTRPLHAQFF.

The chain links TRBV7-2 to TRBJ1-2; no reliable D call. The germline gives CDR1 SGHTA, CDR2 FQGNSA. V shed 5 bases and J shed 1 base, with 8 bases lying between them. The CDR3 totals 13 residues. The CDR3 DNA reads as TGTGCCAGCAGCATCGGACGTAACTATGGCTACACCTTC. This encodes CASSIGRNYGYTF.

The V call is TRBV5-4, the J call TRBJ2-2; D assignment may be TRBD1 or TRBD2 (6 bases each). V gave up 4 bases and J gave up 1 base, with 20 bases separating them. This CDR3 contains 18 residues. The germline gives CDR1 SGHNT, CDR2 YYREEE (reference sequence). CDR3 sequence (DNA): TGTGCCAGCAGCCCGGGGGCGGCACAAAGATTGAACACCGGGGAGCTGTTTTTT. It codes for CASSPGAAQRLNTGELFF.

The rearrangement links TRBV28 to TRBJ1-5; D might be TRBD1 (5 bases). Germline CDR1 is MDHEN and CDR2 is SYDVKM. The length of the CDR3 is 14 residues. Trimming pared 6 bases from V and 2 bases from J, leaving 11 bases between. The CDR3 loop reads CASRGWGGNQPQHF. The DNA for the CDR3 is TGTGCCAGCAGGGGATGGGGCGGCAATCAGCCCCAGCATTTT. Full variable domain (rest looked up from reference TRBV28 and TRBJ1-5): DVKVTQSSRYLVKRTGEKVFLECVQDMDHENMFWYRQDPGLGLRLIYFSYDVKMKEKGDIPEGYSVSREKKERFSLILESASTNQTSMYLCASRGWGGNQPQHFGDGTRLSIL.

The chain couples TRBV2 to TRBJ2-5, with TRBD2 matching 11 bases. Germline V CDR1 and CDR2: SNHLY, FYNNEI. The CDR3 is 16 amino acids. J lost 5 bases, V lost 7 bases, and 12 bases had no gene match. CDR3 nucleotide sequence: TGTGCCAGCAATGGGGATACTAGCGGGAGTTCGGAGACCCAGTACTTC. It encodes CASNGDTSGSSETQYF.

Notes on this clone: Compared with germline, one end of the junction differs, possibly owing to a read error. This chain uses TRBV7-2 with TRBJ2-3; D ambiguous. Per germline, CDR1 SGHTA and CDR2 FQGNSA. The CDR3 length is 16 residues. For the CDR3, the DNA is TGTGCCAGCAGCTCCCCAACCGACGCCCCCACATATACGCAGTATTTT. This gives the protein CASSSPTDAPTYTQYF.

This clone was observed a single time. The CDR3 sequence: CASSLLRGEQFF. The CDR3 nucleotides are TGTGCCAGCAGCTTATTGAGAGGTGAGCAGTTCTTC. V is TRBV7-9 and J is TRBJ2-1; D is undetermined. Trimming removed 2 bases from V and 9 bases from J, with 8 bases in between. The CDR3 spans 12 residues. Per the germline V gene, CDR1 is SEHNR and CDR2 is FQNEAQ (reference sequence).

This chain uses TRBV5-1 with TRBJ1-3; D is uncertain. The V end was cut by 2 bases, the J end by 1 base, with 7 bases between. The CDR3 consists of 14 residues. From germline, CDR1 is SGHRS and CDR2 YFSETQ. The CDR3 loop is CASSFGDSGNTIYF. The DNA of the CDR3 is TGCGCCAGCAGCTTCGGGGATTCTGGAAACACCATATATTTT.

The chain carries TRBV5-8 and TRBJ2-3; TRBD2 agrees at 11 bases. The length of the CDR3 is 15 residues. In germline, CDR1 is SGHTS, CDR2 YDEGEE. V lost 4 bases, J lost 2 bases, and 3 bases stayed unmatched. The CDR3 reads CASSPGLAVTDTQYF. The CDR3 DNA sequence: TGTGCCAGCAGCCCGGGACTAGCGGTCACAGATACGCAGTATTTT. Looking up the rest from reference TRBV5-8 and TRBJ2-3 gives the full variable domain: EAGVTQSPTHLIKTRGQQATLRCSPISGHTSVYWYQQALGLGLQFLLWYDEGEERNRGNFPPRFSGRQFPNYSSELNVNALELEDSALYLCASSPGLAVTDTQYFGPGTRLTVL.

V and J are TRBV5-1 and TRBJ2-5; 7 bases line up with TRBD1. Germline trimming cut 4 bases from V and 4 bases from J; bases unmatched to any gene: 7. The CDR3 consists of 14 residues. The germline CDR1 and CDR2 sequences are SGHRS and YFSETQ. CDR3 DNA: TGCGCCAGCAGCCCACGGACAGGTTTAGAGACCCAGTACTTC. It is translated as CASSPRTGLETQYF.

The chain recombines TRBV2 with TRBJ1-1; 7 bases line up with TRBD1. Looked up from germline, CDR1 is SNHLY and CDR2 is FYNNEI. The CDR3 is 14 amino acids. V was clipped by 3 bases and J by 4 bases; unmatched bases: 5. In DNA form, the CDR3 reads TGTGCCAGCAGTGAGCAGGGGGAGCTCACTGAAGCTTTCTTT. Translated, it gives CASSEQGELTEAFF.

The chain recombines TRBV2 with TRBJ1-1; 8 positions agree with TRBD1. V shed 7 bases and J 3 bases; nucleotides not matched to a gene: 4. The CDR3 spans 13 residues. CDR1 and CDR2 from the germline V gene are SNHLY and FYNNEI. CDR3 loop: CASKDRADTEAFF. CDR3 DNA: TGTGCCAGCAAGGACAGGGCTGACACTGAAGCTTTCTTT.

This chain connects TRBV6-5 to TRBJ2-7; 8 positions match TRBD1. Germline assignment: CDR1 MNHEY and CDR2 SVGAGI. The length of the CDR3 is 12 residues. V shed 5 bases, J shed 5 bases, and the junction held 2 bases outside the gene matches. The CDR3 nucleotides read TGTGCCAGCAGTCCAGGGGGCAACGAGCAGTACTTC. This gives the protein CASSPGGNEQYF.

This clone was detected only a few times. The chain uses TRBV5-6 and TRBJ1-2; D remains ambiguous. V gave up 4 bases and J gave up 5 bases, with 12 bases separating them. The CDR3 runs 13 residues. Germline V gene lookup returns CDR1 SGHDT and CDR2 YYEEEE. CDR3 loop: CASSPRAGYGYTF. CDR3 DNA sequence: TGTGCCAGCAGCCCCCGGGCGGGTTATGGCTACACCTTC.

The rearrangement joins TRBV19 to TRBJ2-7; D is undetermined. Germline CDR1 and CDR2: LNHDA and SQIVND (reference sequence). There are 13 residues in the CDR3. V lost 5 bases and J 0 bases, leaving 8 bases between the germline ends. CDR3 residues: CASSVAGSYEQYF. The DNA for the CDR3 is TGTGCCAGTAGTGTGGCAGGCTCCTACGAGCAGTACTTC.

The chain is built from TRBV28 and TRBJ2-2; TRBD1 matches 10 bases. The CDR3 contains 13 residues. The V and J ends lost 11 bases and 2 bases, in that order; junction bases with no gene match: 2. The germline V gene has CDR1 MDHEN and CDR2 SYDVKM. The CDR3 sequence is CAGTGVNTGELFF. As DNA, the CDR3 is TGTGCCGGGACAGGGGTCAACACCGGGGAGCTGTTTTTT.

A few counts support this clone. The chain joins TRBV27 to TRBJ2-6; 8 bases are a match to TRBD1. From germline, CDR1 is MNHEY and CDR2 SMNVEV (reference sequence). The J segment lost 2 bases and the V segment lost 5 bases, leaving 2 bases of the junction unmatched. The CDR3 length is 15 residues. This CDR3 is CASSPTGAGANVLTF. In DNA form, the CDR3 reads TGTGCCAGCAGTCCGACAGGGGCTGGGGCCAACGTCCTGACTTTC.

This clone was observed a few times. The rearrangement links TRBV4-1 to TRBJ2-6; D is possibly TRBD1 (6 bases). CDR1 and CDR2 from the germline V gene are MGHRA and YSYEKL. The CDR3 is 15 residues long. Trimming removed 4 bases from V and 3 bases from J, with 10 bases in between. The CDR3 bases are TGCGCCAGCAGCCGGACAGAAAGTGGGGCCAACGTCCTGACTTTC. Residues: CASSRTESGANVLTF.

The CDR3 protein is CASSLVGGSYDTQYF. Written as DNA, the CDR3 is TGTGCCAGCAGCTTAGTGGGCGGGAGCTACGATACGCAGTATTTT. This chain links TRBV7-6 with TRBJ2-3, with 7 nucleotides matching TRBD2. V gave up 1 base and J gave up 6 bases; unmatched junction bases: 7. The CDR3 sequence is 15 residues long. CDR1 is SGHVS, CDR2 FNYEAQ, per germline.